These 18 T cell receptor beta chains share one sample of origin, sequenced in a study of cytomegalovirus exposure and HLA in healthy donors. Some clones are missing from TCRdb's copy, which holds only in-frame ones; the method was immunoSEQ multiplex PCR. Of about 130,000 clones detected, 89% appear once; the ten largest clones hold over 9%. The sequenced material came from PBMCs. The receptors were gathered from a woman aged 18-29 years in good health and CMV-seropositive.

The V call is TRBV7-2, the J call TRBJ2-7; possibly TRBD2 for D (5 bases). This CDR3 region has 12 residues. The V end was cut by 5 bases, the J end by 3 bases, with 8 bases between. In germline, CDR1 is SGHTA, CDR2 FQGNSA. The CDR3 DNA sequence: TGTGCCAGCAGCCAACGGGGCTACGAGCAGTACTTC. Translating gives CASSQRGYEQYF. Full variable domain (missing parts from reference TRBV7-2 and TRBJ2-7): GAGVSQSPSNKVTEKGKDVELRCDPISGHTALYWYRQSLGQGLEFLIYFQGNSAPDKSGLPSDRFSAERTGGSVSTLTIQRTQQEDSAVYLCASSQRGYEQYFGPGTRLTVT.

This sequence joins TRBV2 and TRBJ2-2, with TRBD1 matching 8 bases. Trimming took 6 bases from V and 1 from J; bases not matched to a gene: 4. CDR1 SNHLY and CDR2 FYNNEI come from the germline V gene. CDR3 length equals 15 residues. The CDR3 DNA sequence: TGTGCCAGCAGCCCCGGGACAGGGAACACCGGGGAGCTGTTTTTT. Translation: CASSPGTGNTGELFF.

V is TRBV6-6 and J is TRBJ1-4; D is unclear. Per germline, CDR1 MNHNY and CDR2 SVGAGI (reference sequence). This CDR3 region has 13 residues. Trimming removed 11 bases at V and 5 bases at J, with 15 bases between. As DNA, the CDR3 is TGTGCCGCGCGGGCCTGGCTAAATGAAAAACTGTTTTTT. Translating gives CAARAWLNEKLFF.

The J gene is TRBJ1-6, the V gene TRBV28; D might be TRBD1 (5 bases). In germline, CDR1 is MDHEN, CDR2 SYDVKM. This CDR3 contains 16 residues. The V and J ends lost 4 bases and 6 bases respectively, with 16 bases between them. The CDR3 sequence: CASSSAGETLNSPLHF. The CDR3 DNA reads TGTGCCAGCAGTTCTGCGGGGGAGACCCTTAATTCACCCCTCCACTTT.

The chain joins TRBV7-6 to TRBJ1-3; 8 bases are shared with TRBD1. V dropped 4 bases and J dropped 2; count of bases not matched to a gene: 4. This CDR3 is built from 15 residues. CDR1 is SGHVS and CDR2 is FNYEAQ in the germline V gene. For the CDR3, the DNA is TGTGCCAGCAGCTCGGGACAGGCAGCTGGAAACACCATATATTTT. It encodes CASSSGQAAGNTIYF.

The chain has TRBV7-2 and TRBJ1-4; 8 nucleotides match TRBD1. The CDR3 is 16 amino acids. Germline trimming cut 1 base from V and 8 bases from J; bases unmatched to any gene: 9. The germline V gene encodes CDR1 SGHTA and CDR2 FQGNSA. CDR3 nucleotide sequence: TGTGCCAGCAGCTTAGGAGACAGGGGAATAGAAGAAAAACTGTTTTTT. Amino acid sequence: CASSLGDRGIEEKLFF.

This chain links TRBV7-9 with TRBJ2-1; 7 bases agree with TRBD2. The junction had 15 bases not matched to a gene; V was cut back by 5 bases and J by 5 bases. This CDR3 is built from 17 residues. Germline CDR1 reads SEHNR; CDR2 reads FQNEAQ (reference sequence). Written as DNA, the CDR3 is TGTGCCAGCAGCCCCAGAACTGGGTTACTAGCGAACAATGAGCAGTTCTTC. Protein: CASSPRTGLLANNEQFF. The full variable domain, its missing parts supplied by reference TRBV7-9 and TRBJ2-1, is DTGVSQNPRHKITKRGQNVTFRCDPISEHNRLYWYRQTLGQGPEFLTYFQNEAQLEKSRLLSDRFSAERPKGSFSTLEIQRTEQGDSAMYLCASSPRTGLLANNEQFFGPGTRLTVL.

This chain connects TRBV28 to TRBJ2-7; D uncertain. The CDR3 extends over 12 amino acids. Trimming took off 5 bases at V and 2 bases at J, with 7 bases between the two ends. Germline values: CDR1 MDHEN, CDR2 SYDVKM. DNA for the CDR3: TGTGCCAGCAGTCACAGCACCTACGAGCAGTACTTC. It yields the protein CASSHSTYEQYF.

The chain uses TRBV28 and TRBJ2-5; 16 bases align to TRBD2. There are 16 residues in the CDR3. The germline V gene has CDR1 MDHEN and CDR2 SYDVKM. V trimming: 6 bases; J trimming: 5 bases; junction bases outside the gene matches: 6. CDR3 loop: CASSGTSGGAWETQYF. The CDR3 region has the DNA TGTGCCAGCAGCGGGACTAGCGGGGGGGCCTGGGAGACCCAGTACTTC.

This chain links TRBV2 with TRBJ2-1; 11 nucleotides match TRBD2. This CDR3 contains 14 residues. Germline V CDR1 and CDR2: SNHLY, FYNNEI. V lost 8 bases and J lost 7; bases outside the gene matches: 7. CDR3 DNA sequence: TGTGCCAGCCGTAGCGGGGGGGCCCGGAATGAGCAGTTCTTC. It yields the protein CASRSGGARNEQFF.

The CDR3 DNA is TGTGCCAGCAGCGAAGGGGCTACAGTAGAGGTGCCCCTCCACTTT. Protein sequence: CASSEGATVEVPLHF. The chain carries TRBV7-2 and TRBJ1-6, with D possibly TRBD1 on 5 matching bases. V shed 5 bases and J shed 13 bases, with 21 bases lying between them. CDR1 is SGHTA, CDR2 FQGNSA, per germline. This CDR3 has 15 amino acids.

The chain joins TRBV7-9 to TRBJ2-5; no clear D. The V gene lost 1 base and the J gene lost 5 bases, with 5 bases spanning the gap. The V gene's germline CDR1 is SEHNR and CDR2 FQNEAQ (reference sequence). The CDR3 has 12 amino acids. CDR3 DNA sequence: TGTGCCAGCAGCTTAGTTTCGGAGACCCAGTACTTC. Translating it yields CASSLVSETQYF.

The V and J genes are TRBV19 and TRBJ2-4, with 8 bases that match TRBD1. V dropped 3 bases and J dropped 1; count of bases not matched to a gene: 2. The CDR3 length is 15 residues. Per the germline V gene, CDR1 is LNHDA and CDR2 is SQIVND (reference sequence). CDR3 nucleotide sequence: TGTGCCAGTAGTATTCGACAGGGGGCCAAAAACATTCAGTACTTC. Translating it yields CASSIRQGAKNIQYF.

The rearrangement uses TRBV5-6 and TRBJ2-3; TRBD1 matches at 9 bases. Germline V lookup: CDR1 SGHDT, CDR2 YYEEEE. This CDR3 comprises 16 residues. Trimming took 7 bases from V and 11 from J; bases not matched to a gene: 20. CDR3 residues: CASSPQTGGTSLRQYF. The DNA for the CDR3 is TGTGCCAGCTCTCCGCAGACAGGGGGAACTTCGCTAAGGCAGTATTTT.

The chain carries TRBV4-1 and TRBJ1-5, with 7 positions matching TRBD1. Germline lookup yields CDR1 MGHRA and CDR2 YSYEKL. The CDR3 totals 15 residues. Trimming removed 4 bases from V and 3 bases from J; junction bases left unmatched: 6. The CDR3 is CASSRSTGANQPQHF. CDR3 nucleotides: TGCGCCAGCAGCCGCAGTACAGGGGCCAATCAGCCCCAGCATTTT.

This clone was detected a few times. The V gene is TRBV5-1, the J gene TRBJ1-2; D gene ambiguous. With 5 bases removed from V and 8 bases from J, the gap between germline ends came to 10 bases. CDR1 SGHRS and CDR2 YFSETQ come from the germline V gene. This CDR3 is 11 amino acids long. CDR3 amino acids: CASRDTSGYTF. Here the CDR3 DNA reads TGCGCCAGCAGAGACACATCAGGCTACACCTTC.

CDR3 in amino acids: CASTSGGMNTEAFF. DNA for the CDR3: TGTGCCAGCACATCCGGAGGCATGAACACTGAAGCTTTCTTT. V gene TRBV5-5 combines with J gene TRBJ1-1; D remains ambiguous. CDR1 is SGHKS, CDR2 YYEKEE, per germline (reference sequence). The V end was cut by 6 bases, the J end by 0 bases, with 12 bases between. There are 14 residues in the CDR3.

The chain is built from TRBV11-2 and TRBJ2-3; perhaps TRBD2 as D (7 bases). Trimming removed 5 bases at V and 4 bases at J, with 25 bases between. From germline, CDR1 is SGHAT and CDR2 FQNNGV. The CDR3 covers 18 residues. The CDR3 spells CASSRLRRRGGEADTQYF. The CDR3 coding sequence is TGTGCCAGCAGCCGTCTTCGGCGGAGGGGGGGGGAAGCAGATACGCAGTATTTT.